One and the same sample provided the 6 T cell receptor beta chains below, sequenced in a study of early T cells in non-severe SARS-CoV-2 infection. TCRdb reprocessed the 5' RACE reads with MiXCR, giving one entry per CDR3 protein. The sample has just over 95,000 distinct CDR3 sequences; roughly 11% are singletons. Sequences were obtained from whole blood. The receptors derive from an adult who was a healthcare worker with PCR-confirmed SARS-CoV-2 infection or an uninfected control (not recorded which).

This chain's CDR3 is CASSADSGLAGSGYEQYF. CDR3 bases: TGTGCCAGCAGCGCCGACTCGGGACTAGCGGGAAGTGGGTACGAGCAGTACTTC. This chain uses TRBV2 with TRBJ2-7, with TRBD2 identical over 13 bases. V was pared by 6 bases and J by 4 bases, with 15 bases of the junction left unmatched. Germline V gene data show CDR1 as SNHLY and CDR2 as FYNNEI. This CDR3 spans 18 amino acids.

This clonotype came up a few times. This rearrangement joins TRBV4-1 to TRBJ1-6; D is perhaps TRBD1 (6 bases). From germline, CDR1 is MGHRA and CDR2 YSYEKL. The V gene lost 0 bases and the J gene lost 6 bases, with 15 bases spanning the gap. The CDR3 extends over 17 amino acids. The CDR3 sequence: CASSQDRGGLTNSPLHF. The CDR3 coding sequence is TGCGCCAGCAGCCAAGATAGGGGGGGGCTAACTAATTCACCCCTCCACTTT.

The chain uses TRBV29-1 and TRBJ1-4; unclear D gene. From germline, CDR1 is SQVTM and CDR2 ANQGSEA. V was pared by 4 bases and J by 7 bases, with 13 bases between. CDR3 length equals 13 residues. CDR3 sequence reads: CSVGYGSGEKLFF. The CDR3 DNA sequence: TGCAGCGTTGGATACGGGTCGGGTGAAAAACTGTTTTTT.

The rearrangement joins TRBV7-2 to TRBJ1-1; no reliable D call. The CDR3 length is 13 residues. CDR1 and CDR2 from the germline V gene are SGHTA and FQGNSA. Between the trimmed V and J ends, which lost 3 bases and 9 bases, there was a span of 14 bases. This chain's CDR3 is CASSLSQPIKAFF. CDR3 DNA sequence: TGTGCCAGCAGCTTGTCCCAGCCGATAAAAGCTTTCTTT.

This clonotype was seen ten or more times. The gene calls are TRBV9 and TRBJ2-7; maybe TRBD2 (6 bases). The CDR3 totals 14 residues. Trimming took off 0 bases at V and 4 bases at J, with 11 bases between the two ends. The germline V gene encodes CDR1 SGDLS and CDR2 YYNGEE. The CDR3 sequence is CASSVEGGRYEQYF. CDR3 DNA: TGTGCCAGCAGCGTAGAGGGAGGAAGGTACGAGCAGTACTTC.

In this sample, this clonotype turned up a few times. The CDR3 nucleotides read TGTGCCAGCAGTGGCTTTGTAGCGGACCGCACAGATACGCAGTATTTT. Translated: CASSGFVADRTDTQYF. The chain has TRBV6-1 and TRBJ2-3, with a possible D match to TRBD2 (6 bases). V lost 4 bases and J lost 1, with 15 bases in between. The CDR3 spans 16 residues. Germline CDR1 reads MNHNS; CDR2 reads SASEGT.